The source of this TCR beta chain is a study of CD8+ T cells in alopecia areata. Study-level information: For the treated group, dosing was oral tofacitinib at 5 to 10 mg twice daily. Regarding the study as a whole: For lesional scalp, especially alopecia totalis/universalis, clonality was higher than in normal scalp. The study also sequences resident alphabeta T cells of normal skin in scalp samples.

To note about this clone: Its antigen is unidentified.

Germline V gene lookup returns CDR1 MGHRA and CDR2 YSYEKL. V was clipped by 0 bases and J by 4 bases; unmatched bases: 12. The CDR3 is 19 residues long. As part of sample collection, lesional scalp punch biopsies and peripheral blood were taken from alopecia areata patients. RNA, once extracted, was reverse transcribed into cDNA for use as the sequencing template. Sequencing used immunoSEQ multiplex PCR; TCRdb keeps in-frame clones, though not all of them. There are about 19,000 clones in the sample; about 70% occur only once, and roughly 6.4% lies in the top ten. Sequenced here: skin, sampled at week 0. The V and J genes are TRBV4-1 and TRBJ2-5, with TRBD2 matching over 12 bases. This TCR derives from a human donor with alopecia areata. As DNA, the CDR3 is TGCGCCAGCAGCCAAGATGTCCCGACTAGCGGGGGAGCGGGAGAGACCCAGTACTTC. Encoded protein: CASSQDVPTSGGAGETQYF.